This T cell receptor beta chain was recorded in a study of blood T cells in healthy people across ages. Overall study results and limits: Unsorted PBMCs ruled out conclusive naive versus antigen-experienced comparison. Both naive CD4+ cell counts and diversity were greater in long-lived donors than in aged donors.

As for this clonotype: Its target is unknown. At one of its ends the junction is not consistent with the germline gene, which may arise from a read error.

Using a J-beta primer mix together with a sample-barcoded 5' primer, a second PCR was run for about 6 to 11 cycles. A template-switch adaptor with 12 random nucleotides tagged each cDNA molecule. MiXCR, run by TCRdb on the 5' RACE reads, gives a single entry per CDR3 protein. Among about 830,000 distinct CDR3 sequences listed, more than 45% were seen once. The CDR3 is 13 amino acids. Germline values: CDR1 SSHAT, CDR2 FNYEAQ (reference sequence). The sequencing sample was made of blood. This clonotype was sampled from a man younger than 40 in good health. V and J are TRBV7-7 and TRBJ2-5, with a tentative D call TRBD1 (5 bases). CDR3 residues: CASSTDSWETQYF. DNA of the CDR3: TGTGCTAGCAGCACCGACAGTTGGGAGACCCAGTACTTC. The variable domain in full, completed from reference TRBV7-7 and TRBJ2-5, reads GAGVSQSPRYKVTKRGQDVTLRCDPISSHATLYWYQQALGQGPEFLTYFNYEAQPDKSGLPSDRFSAERPEGSISTLTIQRTEQRDSAMYRCASSTDSWETQYFGPGTRLLVL.